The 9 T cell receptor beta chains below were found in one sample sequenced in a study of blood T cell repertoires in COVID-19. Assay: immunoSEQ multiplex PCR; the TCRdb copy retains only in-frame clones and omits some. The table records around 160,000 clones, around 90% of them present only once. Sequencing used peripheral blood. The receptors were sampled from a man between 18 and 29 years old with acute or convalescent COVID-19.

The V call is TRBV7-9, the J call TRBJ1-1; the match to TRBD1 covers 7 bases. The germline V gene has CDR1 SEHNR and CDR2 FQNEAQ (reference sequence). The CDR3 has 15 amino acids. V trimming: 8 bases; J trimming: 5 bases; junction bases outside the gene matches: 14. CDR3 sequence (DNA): TGTGCCAGCGAAGGTGGGGTTCGCAGGGGGACTGAAGCTTTCTTT. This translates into CASEGGVRRGTEAFF.

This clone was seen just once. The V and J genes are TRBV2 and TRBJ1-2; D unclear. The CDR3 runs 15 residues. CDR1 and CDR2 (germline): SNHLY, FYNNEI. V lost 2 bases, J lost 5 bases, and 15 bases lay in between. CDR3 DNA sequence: TGTGCCAGCAGTGAAAATGAGGGTTCCTGGTATGGCTACACCTTC. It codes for CASSENEGSWYGYTF.

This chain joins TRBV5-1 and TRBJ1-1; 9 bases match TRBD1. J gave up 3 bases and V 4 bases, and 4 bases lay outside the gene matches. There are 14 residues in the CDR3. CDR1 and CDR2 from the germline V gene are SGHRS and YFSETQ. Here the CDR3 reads CASSEGQGDTEAFF. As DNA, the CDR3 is TGCGCCAGCAGCGAGGGACAGGGAGACACTGAAGCTTTCTTT.

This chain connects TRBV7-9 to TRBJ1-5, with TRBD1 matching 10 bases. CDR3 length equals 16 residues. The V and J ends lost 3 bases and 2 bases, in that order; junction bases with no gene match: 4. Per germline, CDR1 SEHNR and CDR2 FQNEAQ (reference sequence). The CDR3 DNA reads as TGTGCCAGCAGCTTTATTGGACAGGGGGGCAATCAGCCCCAGCATTTT. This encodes CASSFIGQGGNQPQHF.

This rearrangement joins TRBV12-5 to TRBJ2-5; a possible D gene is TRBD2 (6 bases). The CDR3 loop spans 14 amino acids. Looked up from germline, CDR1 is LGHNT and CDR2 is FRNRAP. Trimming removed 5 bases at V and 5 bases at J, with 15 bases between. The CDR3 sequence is CASGLLGGGETQYF. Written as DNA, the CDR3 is TGTGCTAGTGGTCTCCTGGGGGGAGGCGAGACCCAGTACTTC.

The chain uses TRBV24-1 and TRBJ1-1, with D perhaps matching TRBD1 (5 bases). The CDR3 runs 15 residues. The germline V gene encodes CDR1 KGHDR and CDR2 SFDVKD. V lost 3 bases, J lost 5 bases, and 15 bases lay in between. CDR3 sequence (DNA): TGTGCCACCAGTGATCGGCGGGGGAGGGGAACTGAAGCTTTCTTT. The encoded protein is CATSDRRGRGTEAFF.

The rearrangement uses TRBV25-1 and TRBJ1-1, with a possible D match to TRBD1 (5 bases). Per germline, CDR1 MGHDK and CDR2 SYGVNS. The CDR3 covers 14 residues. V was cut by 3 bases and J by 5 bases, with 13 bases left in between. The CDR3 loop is CASSDVPGGTEAFF. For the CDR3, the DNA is TGTGCCAGCAGTGACGTCCCCGGGGGAACTGAAGCTTTCTTT.

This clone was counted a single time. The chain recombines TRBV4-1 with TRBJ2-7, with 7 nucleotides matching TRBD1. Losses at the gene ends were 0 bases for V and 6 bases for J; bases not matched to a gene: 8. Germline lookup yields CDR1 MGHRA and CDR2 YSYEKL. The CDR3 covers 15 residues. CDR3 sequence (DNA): TGCGCCAGCAGCCAAGATAGGGGGCGCGGGTTCGAGCAGTACTTC. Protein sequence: CASSQDRGRGFEQYF.

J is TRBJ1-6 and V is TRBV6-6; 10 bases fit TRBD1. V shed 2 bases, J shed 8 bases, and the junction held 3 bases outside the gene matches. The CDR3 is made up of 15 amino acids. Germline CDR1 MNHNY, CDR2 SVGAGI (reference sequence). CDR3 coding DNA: TGTGCCAGCAGTTACCCCGGGACAGGGGATTCACCCCTCCACTTT. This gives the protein CASSYPGTGDSPLHF.